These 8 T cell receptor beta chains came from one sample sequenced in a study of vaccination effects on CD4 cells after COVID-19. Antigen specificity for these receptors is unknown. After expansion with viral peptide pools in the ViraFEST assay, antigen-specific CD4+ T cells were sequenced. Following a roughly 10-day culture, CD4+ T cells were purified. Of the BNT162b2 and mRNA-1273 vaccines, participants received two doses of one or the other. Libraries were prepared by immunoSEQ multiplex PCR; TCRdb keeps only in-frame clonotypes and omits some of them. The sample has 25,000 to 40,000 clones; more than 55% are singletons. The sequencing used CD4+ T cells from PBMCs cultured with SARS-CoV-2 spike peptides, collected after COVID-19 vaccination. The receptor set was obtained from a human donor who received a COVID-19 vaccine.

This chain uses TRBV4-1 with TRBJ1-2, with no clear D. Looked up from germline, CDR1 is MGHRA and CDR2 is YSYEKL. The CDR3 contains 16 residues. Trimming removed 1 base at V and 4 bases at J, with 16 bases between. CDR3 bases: TGCGCCAGCAGCCAAGTCGTGAAAACCCCCGGCTATGGCTACACCTTC. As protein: CASSQVVKTPGYGYTF.

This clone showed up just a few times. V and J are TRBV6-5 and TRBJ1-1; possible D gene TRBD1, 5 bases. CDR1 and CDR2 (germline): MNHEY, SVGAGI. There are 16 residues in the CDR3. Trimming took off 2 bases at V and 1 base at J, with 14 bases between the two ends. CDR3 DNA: TGTGCCAGCAGTTACGGTCTGGGGGTGCGGAACACTGAAGCTTTCTTT. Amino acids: CASSYGLGVRNTEAFF.

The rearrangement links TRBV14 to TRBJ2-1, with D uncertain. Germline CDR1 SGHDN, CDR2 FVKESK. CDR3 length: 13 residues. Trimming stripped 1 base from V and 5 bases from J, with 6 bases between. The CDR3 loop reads CASSQVPHNEQFF. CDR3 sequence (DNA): TGTGCCAGCAGCCAAGTCCCTCACAATGAGCAGTTCTTC.

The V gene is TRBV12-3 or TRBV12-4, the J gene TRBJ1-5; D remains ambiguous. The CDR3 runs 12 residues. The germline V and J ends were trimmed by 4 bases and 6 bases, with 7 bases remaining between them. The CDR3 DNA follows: TGTGCCAGCAGTTACGTGCCTCAGCCCCAGCATTTT. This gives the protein CASSYVPQPQHF.

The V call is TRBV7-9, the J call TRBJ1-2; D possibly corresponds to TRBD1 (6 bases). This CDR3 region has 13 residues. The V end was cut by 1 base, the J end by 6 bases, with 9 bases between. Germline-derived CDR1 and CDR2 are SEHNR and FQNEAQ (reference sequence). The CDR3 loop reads CASSLGRDNGYTF. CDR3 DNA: TGTGCCAGCAGCTTAGGCCGGGACAATGGCTACACCTTC.

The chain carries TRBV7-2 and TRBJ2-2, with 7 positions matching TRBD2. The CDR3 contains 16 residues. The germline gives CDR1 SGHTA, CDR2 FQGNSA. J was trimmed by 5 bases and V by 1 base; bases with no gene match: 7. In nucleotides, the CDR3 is TGTGCCAGCAGCTTAGGGGGCGGGAGTTTTACCGGGGAGCTGTTTTTT. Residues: CASSLGGGSFTGELFF. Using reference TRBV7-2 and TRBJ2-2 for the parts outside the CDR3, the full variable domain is GAGVSQSPSNKVTEKGKDVELRCDPISGHTALYWYRQSLGQGLEFLIYFQGNSAPDKSGLPSDRFSAERTGGSVSTLTIQRTQQEDSAVYLCASSLGGGSFTGELFFGEGSRLTVL.

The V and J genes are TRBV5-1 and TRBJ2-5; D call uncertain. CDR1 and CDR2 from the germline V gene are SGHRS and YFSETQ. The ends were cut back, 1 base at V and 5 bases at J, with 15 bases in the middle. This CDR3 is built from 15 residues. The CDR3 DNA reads TGCGCCAGCAGCTTGCAAGGACGAACTGGGGAGACCCAGTACTTC. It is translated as CASSLQGRTGETQYF.

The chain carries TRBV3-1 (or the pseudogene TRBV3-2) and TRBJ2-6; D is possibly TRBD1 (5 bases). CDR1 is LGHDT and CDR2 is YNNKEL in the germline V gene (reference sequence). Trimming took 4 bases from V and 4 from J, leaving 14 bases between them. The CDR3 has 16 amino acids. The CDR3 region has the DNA TGTGCCAGCAGCCGTAAGTCCCGGACAGGGGCCAACGTCCTGACTTTC. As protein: CASSRKSRTGANVLTF.